Sequencing of this T cell receptor beta chain was carried out in a study of T cells after yellow fever vaccination. The CDR3 extends over 13 amino acids. Germline V gene sequence: CDR1 SGHTA, CDR2 FQGNSA. Trimming shortened V by 1 base and J by 1 base, and 4 bases separated the two germline ends. TCRdb processed the 5' RACE reads anew with MiXCR; each CDR3 protein has one entry. Of some 400,000 distinct CDR3 sequences in the sample, 15% to 20% are singletons; the top ten hold roughly a sixth. This clonotype was observed at least ten times. Sequencing used PBMCs, obtained before the yellow fever booster vaccination. The source is a man aged 18 to 30 who received the YFV17D yellow fever vaccine. The chain has TRBV7-2 and TRBJ1-1, with D hard to call. The CDR3 loop is CASSLGANTEAFF. The CDR3 DNA reads as TGTGCCAGCAGCTTAGGGGCGAACACTGAAGCTTTCTTT.